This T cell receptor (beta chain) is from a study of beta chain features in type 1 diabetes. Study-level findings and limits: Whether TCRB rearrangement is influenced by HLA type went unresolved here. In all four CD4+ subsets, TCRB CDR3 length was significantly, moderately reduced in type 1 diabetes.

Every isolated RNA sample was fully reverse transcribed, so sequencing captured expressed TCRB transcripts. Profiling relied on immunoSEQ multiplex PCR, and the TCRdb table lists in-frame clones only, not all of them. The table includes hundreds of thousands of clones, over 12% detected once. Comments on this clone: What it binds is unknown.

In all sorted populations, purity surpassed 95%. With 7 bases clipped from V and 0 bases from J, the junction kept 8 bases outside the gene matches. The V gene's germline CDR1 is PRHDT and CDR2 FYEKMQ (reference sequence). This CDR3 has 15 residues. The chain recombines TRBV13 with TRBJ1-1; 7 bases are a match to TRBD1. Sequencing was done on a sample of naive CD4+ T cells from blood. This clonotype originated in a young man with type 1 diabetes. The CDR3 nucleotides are TGTGCCAGCACGAAAAACAGGGGAGTGAACACTGAAGCTTTCTTT. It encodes CASTKNRGVNTEAFF.